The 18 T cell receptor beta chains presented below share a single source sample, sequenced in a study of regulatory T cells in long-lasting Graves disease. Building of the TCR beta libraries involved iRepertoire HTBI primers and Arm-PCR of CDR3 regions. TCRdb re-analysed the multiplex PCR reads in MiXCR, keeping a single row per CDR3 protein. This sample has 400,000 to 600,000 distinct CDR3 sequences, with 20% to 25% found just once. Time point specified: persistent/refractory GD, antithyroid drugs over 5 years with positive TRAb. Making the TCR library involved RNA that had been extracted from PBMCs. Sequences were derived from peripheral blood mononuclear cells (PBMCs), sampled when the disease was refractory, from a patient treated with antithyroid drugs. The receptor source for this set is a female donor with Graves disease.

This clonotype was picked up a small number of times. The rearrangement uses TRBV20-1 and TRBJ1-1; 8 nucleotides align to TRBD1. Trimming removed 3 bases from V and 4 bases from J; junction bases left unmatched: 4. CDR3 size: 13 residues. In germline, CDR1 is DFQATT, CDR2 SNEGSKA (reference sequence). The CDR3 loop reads CSASRQGATEAFF. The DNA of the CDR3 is TGCAGTGCTAGTCGTCAGGGGGCCACTGAAGCTTTCTTT.

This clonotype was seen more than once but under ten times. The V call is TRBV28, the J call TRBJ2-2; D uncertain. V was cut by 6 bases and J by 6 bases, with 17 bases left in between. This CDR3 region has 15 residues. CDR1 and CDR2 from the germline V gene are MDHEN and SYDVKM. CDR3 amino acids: CASSPDFESSGELFF. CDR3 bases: TGTGCCAGCAGCCCCGACTTCGAATCGTCCGGGGAGCTGTTTTTT. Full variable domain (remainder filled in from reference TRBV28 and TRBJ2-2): DVKVTQSSRYLVKRTGEKVFLECVQDMDHENMFWYRQDPGLGLRLIYFSYDVKMKEKGDIPEGYSVSREKKERFSLILESASTNQTSMYLCASSPDFESSGELFFGEGSRLTVL.

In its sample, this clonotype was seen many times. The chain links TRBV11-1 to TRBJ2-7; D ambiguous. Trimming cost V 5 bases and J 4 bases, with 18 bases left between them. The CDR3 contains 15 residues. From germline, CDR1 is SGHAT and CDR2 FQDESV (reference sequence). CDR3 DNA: TGTGCCAGCAGCCCGTGGGCCAGGAGAGCTTACGAGCAGTACTTC. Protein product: CASSPWARRAYEQYF.

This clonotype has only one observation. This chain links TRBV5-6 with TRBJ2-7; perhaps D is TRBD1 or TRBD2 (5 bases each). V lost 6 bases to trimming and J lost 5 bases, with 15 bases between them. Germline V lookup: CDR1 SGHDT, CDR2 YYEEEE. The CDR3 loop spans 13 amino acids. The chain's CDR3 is CASKGPMVHEQYF. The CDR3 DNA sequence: TGTGCCAGCAAGGGACCGATGGTCCACGAGCAGTACTTC. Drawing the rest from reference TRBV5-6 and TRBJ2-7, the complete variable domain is DAGVTQSPTHLIKTRGQQVTLRCSPKSGHDTVSWYQQALGQGPQFIFQYYEEEERQRGNFPDRFSGHQFPNYSSELNVNALLLGDSALYLCASKGPMVHEQYFGPGTRLTVT.

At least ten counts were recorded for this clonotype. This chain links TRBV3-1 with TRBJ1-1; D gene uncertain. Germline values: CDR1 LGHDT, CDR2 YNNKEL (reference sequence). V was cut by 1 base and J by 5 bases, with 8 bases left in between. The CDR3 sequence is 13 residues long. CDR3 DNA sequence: TGTGCCAGCAGCCAAGGATTAGGGACTGAAGCTTTCTTT. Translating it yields CASSQGLGTEAFF.

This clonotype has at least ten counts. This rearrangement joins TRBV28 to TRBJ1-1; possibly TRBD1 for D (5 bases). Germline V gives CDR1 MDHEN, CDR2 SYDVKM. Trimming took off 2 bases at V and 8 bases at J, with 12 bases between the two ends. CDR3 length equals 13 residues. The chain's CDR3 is CASSLRAEGEAFF. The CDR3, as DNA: TGTGCCAGCAGTTTACGCGCTGAGGGGGAAGCTTTCTTT.

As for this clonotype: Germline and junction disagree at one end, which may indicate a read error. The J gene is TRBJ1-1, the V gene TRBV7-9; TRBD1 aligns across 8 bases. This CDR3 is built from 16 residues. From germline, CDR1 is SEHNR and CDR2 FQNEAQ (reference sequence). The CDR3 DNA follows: TGTGCCGGCAGCCGATGGACAGGGAGCGTCCAAACTGAAGCTTTCTTT. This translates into CAGSRWTGSVQTEAFF. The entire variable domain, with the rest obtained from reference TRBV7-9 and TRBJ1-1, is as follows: DTGVSQNPRHKITKRGQNVTFRCDPISEHNRLYWYRQTLGQGPEFLTYFQNEAQLEKSRLLSDRFSAERPKGSFSTLEIQRTEQGDSAMYLCAGSRWTGSVQTEAFFGQGTRLTVV.

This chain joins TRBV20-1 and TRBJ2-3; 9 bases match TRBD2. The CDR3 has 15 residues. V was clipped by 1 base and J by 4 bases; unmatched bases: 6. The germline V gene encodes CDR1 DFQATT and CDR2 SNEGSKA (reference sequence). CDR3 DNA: TGCAGTGCTAGAGTAGGCGGGAGGGGCGCAGATACGCAGTATTTT. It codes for CSARVGGRGADTQYF.

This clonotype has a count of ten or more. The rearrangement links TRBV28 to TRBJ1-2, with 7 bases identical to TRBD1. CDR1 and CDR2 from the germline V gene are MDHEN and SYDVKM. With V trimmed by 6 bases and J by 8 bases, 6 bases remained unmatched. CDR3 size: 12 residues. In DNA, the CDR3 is TGTGCCAGCAGGGCACAGGGGTTGGGCTACACCTTC. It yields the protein CASRAQGLGYTF.

CDR3 amino acids: CASNDPAGTDSNQPQHF. CDR3 nucleotide sequence: TGTGCCAGCAACGACCCCGCAGGAACTGATAGCAATCAGCCCCAGCATTTT. This rearrangement joins TRBV6-1 to TRBJ1-5; no firm D call. The CDR3 covers 17 residues. Deletions cut 7 bases from V and 0 bases from J, with 19 bases between. CDR1 MNHNS and CDR2 SASEGT come from the germline V gene.

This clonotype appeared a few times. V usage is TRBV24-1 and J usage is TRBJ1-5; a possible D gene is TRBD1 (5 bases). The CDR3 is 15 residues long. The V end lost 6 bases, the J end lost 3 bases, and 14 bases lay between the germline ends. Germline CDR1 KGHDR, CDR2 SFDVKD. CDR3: CATSRGAMDNQPQHF. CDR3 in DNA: TGTGCCACCAGTCGAGGGGCGATGGACAATCAGCCCCAGCATTTT.

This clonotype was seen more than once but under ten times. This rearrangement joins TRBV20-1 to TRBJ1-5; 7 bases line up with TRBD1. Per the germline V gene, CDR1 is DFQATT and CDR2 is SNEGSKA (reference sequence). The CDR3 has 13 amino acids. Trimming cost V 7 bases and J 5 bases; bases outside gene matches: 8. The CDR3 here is CSVKTGSDQPQHF. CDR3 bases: TGCAGTGTCAAGACAGGGTCAGATCAGCCCCAGCATTTT.

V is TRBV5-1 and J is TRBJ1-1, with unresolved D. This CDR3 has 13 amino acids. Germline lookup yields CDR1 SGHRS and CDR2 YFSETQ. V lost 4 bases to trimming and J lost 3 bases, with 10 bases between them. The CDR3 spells CASSQDIHTEAFF. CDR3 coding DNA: TGCGCCAGCAGCCAGGATATTCACACTGAAGCTTTCTTT.

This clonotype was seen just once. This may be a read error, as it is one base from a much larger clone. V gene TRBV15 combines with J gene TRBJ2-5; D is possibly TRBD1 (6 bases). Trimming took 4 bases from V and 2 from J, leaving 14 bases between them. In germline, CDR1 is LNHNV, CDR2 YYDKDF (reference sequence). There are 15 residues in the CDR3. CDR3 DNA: TGTGCCACCAGCAACATCGACAGGCATCAAGAGACCCAGTACTTC. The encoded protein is CATSNIDRHQETQYF.

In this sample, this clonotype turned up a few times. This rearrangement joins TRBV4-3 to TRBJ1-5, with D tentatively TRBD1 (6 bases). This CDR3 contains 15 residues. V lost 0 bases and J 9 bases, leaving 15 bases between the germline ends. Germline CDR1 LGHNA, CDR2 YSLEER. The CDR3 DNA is TGCGCCAGCAGCCAAGAGGAGGGACAAGCGCCGCCCCAGCATTTT. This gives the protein CASSQEEGQAPPQHF.

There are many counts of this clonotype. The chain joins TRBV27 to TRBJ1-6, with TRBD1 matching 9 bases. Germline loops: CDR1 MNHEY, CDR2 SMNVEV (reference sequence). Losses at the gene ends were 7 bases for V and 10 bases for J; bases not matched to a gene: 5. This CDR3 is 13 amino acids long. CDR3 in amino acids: CASMTGGGSPLHF. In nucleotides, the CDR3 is TGTGCCAGCATGACAGGGGGTGGGTCACCCCTCCACTTT.

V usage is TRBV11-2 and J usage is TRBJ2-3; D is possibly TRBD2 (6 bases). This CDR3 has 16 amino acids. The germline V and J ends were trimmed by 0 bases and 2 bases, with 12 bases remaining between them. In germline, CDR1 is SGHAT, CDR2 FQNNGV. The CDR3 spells CASSLEGGFLTDTQYF. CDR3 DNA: TGTGCCAGCAGCTTAGAGGGAGGATTCCTCACAGATACGCAGTATTTT.

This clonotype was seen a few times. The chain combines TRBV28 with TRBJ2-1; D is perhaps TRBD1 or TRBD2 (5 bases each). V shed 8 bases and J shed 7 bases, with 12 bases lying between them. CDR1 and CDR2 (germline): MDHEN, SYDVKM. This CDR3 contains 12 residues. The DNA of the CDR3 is TGTGCCAGCTACCGGGACGAGAATGAGCAGTTCTTC. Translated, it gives CASYRDENEQFF.